This T cell receptor beta chain was observed in a study of blood T cells in healthy people across ages. The use of a sample-barcoded 5' primer and a J-beta primer mix characterized a second PCR of roughly 7 to 12 cycles. TCRdb independently ran MiXCR on the 5' RACE reads; one entry per CDR3 protein. Among around 1.5 million distinct CDR3 sequences listed, around 42% were seen once. This sequence originates from a woman under 30 in good health. The sample was blood.

The CDR3, as DNA: TGTGCCAGCAGTTACTCCGGACTAGCGGCGGGAGATACGCAGTATTTT. The encoded protein is CASSYSGLAAGDTQYF. V and J are TRBV6-5 and TRBJ2-3, with TRBD2 matching 10 bases. Losses at the gene ends were 0 bases for V and 5 bases for J; bases not matched to a gene: 5. The germline V gene encodes CDR1 MNHEY and CDR2 SVGAGI. The CDR3 is 16 residues long.